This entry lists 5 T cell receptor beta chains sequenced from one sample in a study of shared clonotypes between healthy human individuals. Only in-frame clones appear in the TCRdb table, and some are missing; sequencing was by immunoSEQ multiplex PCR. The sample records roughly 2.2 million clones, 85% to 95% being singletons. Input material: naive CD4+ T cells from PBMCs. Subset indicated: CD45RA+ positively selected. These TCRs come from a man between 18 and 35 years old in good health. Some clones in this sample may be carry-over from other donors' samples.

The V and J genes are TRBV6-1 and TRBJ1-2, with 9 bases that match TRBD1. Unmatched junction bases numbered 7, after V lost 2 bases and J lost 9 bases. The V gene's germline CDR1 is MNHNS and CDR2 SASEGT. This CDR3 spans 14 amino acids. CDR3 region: CASSETTGGRSYTF. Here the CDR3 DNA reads TGTGCCAGCAGTGAAACAACAGGGGGCAGGAGCTACACCTTC.

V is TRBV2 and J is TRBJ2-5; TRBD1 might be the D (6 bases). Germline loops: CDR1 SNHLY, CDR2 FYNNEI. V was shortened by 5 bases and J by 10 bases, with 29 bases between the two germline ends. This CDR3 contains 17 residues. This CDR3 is CASSKTTGAESRDSQYF. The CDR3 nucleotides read TGTGCCAGCAGTAAAACGACAGGCGCCGAGTCAAGAGACAGCCAGTACTTC.

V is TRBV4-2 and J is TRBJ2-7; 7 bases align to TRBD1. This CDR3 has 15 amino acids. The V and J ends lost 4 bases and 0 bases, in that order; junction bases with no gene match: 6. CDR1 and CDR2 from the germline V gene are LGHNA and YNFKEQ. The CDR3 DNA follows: TGTGCCAGCAGCCTCAACAGGGGTAGCTCCTACGAGCAGTACTTC. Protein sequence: CASSLNRGSSYEQYF.

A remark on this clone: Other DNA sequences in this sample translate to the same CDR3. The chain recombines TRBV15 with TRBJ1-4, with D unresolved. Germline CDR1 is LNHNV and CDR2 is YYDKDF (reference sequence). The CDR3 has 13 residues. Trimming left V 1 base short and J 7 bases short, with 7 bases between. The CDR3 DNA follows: TGTGCCACCAGCAGAGGGCGGGGTGAAAAACTGTTTTTT. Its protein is CATSRGRGEKLFF.

The CDR3 DNA follows: TGTGCCAGCAGCGCGATAGCGGGAGCTCAAGGGGGCGAGCAGTACTTC. This encodes CASSAIAGAQGGEQYF. J is TRBJ2-7 and V is TRBV9, with 9 bases matching TRBD2. The CDR3 runs to 16 residues. V trimming: 3 bases; J trimming: 6 bases; junction bases outside the gene matches: 13. Germline V CDR1 and CDR2: SGDLS, YYNGEE.